Sequencing of this T cell receptor beta chain was carried out in a study of blood T cells in healthy people across ages. Germline lookup yields CDR1 DFQATT and CDR2 SNEGSKA (reference sequence). V lost 6 bases and J lost 3, with 9 bases in between. CDR3 length: 12 amino acids. A sample-barcoded 5' primer and a J-beta primer mix were used in a second PCR of roughly 6 to 11 cycles. MiXCR was run by TCRdb on the 5' RACE reads, yielding one entry per CDR3 protein. The table has about 680,000 distinct CDR3 sequences, 49% seen once. General study points: TCR beta diversity correlated strongly with naive T cell percentage. Per-million-T-cell TCR beta diversity fell roughly linearly with age.

Details on this clonotype: Its antigen is still unknown.

This TCR was recovered from a woman aged 60-75 years in good health. V and J are TRBV20-1 and TRBJ2-1; D is undetermined. Specimen: blood. The chain's CDR3 is CSARKIYNEQFF. The CDR3, as DNA: TGCAGTGCGAGGAAGATCTACAATGAGCAGTTCTTC.